This TCR beta chain was retrieved from a study of glioma-infiltrating T cells after dendritic cell vaccination. In the study overall: Dendritic cells derived from monocytes and pulsed with autologous tumor lysate formed the vaccine.

Study-wide results and limits: Only a small number of patients had complete blood and tumor samples.

Selection required adequate fresh-frozen tumor tissue plus more than two years' survival data. In regard to this clone: What it recognizes is unknown.

The primer mix had 60 V beta and 13 J beta primers. Libraries were prepared by immunoSEQ multiplex PCR; TCRdb keeps only in-frame clonotypes and omits some of them. The table lists roughly 82,000 clones, about 90% of them singletons. This receptor was taken from a human donor with glioblastoma. The sequencing here drew on blood, taken before dendritic cell vaccination.

The CDR3 DNA is TGTGCCAGCAGCTCTGACAGGGACACTGAAGCTTTCTTT. It yields the protein CASSSDRDTEAFF. This chain connects TRBV6-5 to TRBJ1-1; TRBD1 matches at 7 bases. V was pared by 6 bases and J by 3 bases, with 4 bases of the junction left unmatched. Germline V gene data show CDR1 as MNHEY and CDR2 as SVGAGI. CDR3 length: 13 residues.